One sample yielded the 30 T cell receptor beta chains listed below, sequenced in a study of T cells after yellow fever vaccination. TCRdb processed the 5' RACE reads anew with MiXCR; each CDR3 protein has one entry. The repertoire holds about 260,000 distinct CDR3 sequences, with 3.6% as singletons. The material sequenced was PBMCs, taken 15 days after the yellow fever booster vaccination. The receptors come from a man younger than 35 who received the YFV17D yellow fever vaccine.

This clonotype was picked up many times. The gene calls are TRBV5-1 and TRBJ2-3; 10 bases align to TRBD2. With 6 bases clipped from V and 5 bases from J, the junction kept 12 bases outside the gene matches. The germline V gene encodes CDR1 SGHRS and CDR2 YFSETQ. CDR3 size: 16 residues. In DNA form, the CDR3 reads TGCGCCAGCACGGGTTGGGCTAGCGGGGGTGAAGATACGCAGTATTTT. Amino acid sequence: CASTGWASGGEDTQYF.

The sample holds many counts of this clonotype. This sequence joins TRBV5-1 and TRBJ2-2; TRBD2 aligns across 10 bases. With V trimmed by 1 base and J by 0 bases, 3 bases remained unmatched. This CDR3 is 17 amino acids long. Germline CDR1 and CDR2: SGHRS and YFSETQ. In nucleotides, the CDR3 is TGCGCCAGCAGCTTGCTAGCGGGGGTCGCGAACACCGGGGAGCTGTTTTTT. The encoded protein is CASSLLAGVANTGELFF.

This clonotype was picked up a small number of times. The chain combines TRBV28 with TRBJ1-4; tentatively, D is TRBD1 (6 bases). Trimming removed 6 bases at V and 8 bases at J, with 28 bases between. There are 18 residues in the CDR3. Germline V lookup: CDR1 MDHEN, CDR2 SYDVKM. The CDR3 loop is CASSPFGTGRGRGEKLFF. CDR3 coding DNA: TGTGCCAGCAGCCCATTTGGCACAGGGCGGGGACGTGGGGAAAAACTGTTTTTT.

This clonotype was recorded many times. V gene TRBV12-3 or TRBV12-4 combines with J gene TRBJ2-1; D call uncertain. This CDR3 has 11 amino acids. V gave up 6 bases and J gave up 4 bases, with 4 bases separating them. CDR3 coding DNA: TGTGCCAGCAGGAAGTACAATGAGCAGTTCTTC. Translated, it gives CASRKYNEQFF.

This clonotype was observed at least ten times. The chain joins TRBV5-1 to TRBJ2-3; TRBD1 is a possible D gene (5 bases). Germline lookup yields CDR1 SGHRS and CDR2 YFSETQ. V was cut by 0 bases and J by 0 bases, with 11 bases left in between. CDR3 size: 16 residues. The CDR3 bases are TGCGCCAGCAGCTTGGAGGGGCGGTTTAGCACAGATACGCAGTATTTT. It translates to CASSLEGRFSTDTQYF. The full variable domain, its missing parts supplied by reference TRBV5-1 and TRBJ2-3, is KAGVTQTPRYLIKTRGQQVTLSCSPISGHRSVSWYQQTPGQGLQFLFEYFSETQRNKGNFPGRFSGRQFSNSRSEMNVSTLELGDSALYLCASSLEGRFSTDTQYFGPGTRLTVL.

This clonotype occurred many times. The chain uses TRBV5-1 and TRBJ1-4; the D gene is possibly TRBD1 (5 bases). Per germline, CDR1 SGHRS and CDR2 YFSETQ. Trimming removed 4 bases at V and 7 bases at J, with 11 bases between. The CDR3 covers 13 residues. The CDR3 sequence: CASSQGPGEKLFF. The CDR3 DNA sequence: TGCGCCAGCAGCCAGGGTCCCGGTGAAAAACTGTTTTTT.

This clonotype occurred many times. The V and J genes are TRBV6-5 and TRBJ2-4; possible D gene TRBD1, 6 bases. The ends were cut back, 0 bases at V and 7 bases at J, with 13 bases in the middle. The CDR3 length is 15 residues. Looked up from germline, CDR1 is MNHEY and CDR2 is SVGAGI. CDR3 DNA: TGTGCCAGCAGTTACTCGAGTGGGGGCTTGAACATTCAGTACTTC. The encoded protein is CASSYSSGGLNIQYF.

This clonotype was detected ten times or more. The gene calls are TRBV12-3 or TRBV12-4 and TRBJ2-1; D gene uncertain. This CDR3 comprises 14 residues. V lost 1 base, J lost 7 bases, and 11 bases lay in between. DNA of the CDR3: TGTGCCAGCAGTTTAGAGACTCCTGGGAATGAGCAGTTCTTC. Its protein is CASSLETPGNEQFF.

The V and J genes are TRBV4-3 and TRBJ2-2; D is ambiguous. The CDR3 runs 17 residues. V lost 0 bases, J lost 4 bases, and 15 bases lay in between. From germline, CDR1 is LGHNA and CDR2 YSLEER. The CDR3, as DNA: TGCGCCAGCAGCCAAGATTCGGGTCCACGGCTCACCGGGGAGCTGTTTTTT. Translating it yields CASSQDSGPRLTGELFF.

In this sample, this clonotype turned up many times. The chain uses TRBV29-1 and TRBJ2-2; D is undetermined. The CDR3 sequence is 13 residues long. The V end lost 2 bases, the J end lost 4 bases, and 8 bases lay between the germline ends. Germline CDR1 and CDR2: SQVTM and ANQGSEA. CDR3 amino acids: CSVEMVGTGELFF. The DNA for the CDR3 is TGCAGCGTTGAAATGGTTGGCACCGGGGAGCTGTTTTTT.

At least ten counts were recorded for this clonotype. The rearrangement links TRBV20-1 to TRBJ2-5; TRBD1 matches 8 bases. CDR3 size: 13 residues. CDR1 is DFQATT, CDR2 SNEGSKA, per germline (reference sequence). J gave up 5 bases and V 3 bases, and 5 bases lay outside the gene matches. The CDR3 is CSASPGGGETQYF. In DNA, the CDR3 is TGCAGTGCTAGTCCAGGGGGCGGGGAGACCCAGTACTTC.

This clonotype was recorded at least ten times. This chain connects TRBV5-1 to TRBJ2-7, with 8 bases fitting TRBD1. The junction had 2 bases not matched to a gene; V was cut back by 3 bases and J by 6 bases. From germline, CDR1 is SGHRS and CDR2 YFSETQ. This CDR3 contains 12 residues. The CDR3 region has the DNA TGCGCCAGCAGCTACGACAGGGGCGAGCAGTACGTC. Encoded protein: CASSYDRGEQYV.

This clonotype was seen ten or more times. The chain combines TRBV4-1 with TRBJ2-5; 10 bases map to TRBD2. This CDR3 is built from 15 residues. V was pared by 2 bases and J by 3 bases, with 3 bases of the junction left unmatched. Per the germline V gene, CDR1 is MGHRA and CDR2 is YSYEKL. CDR3 in amino acids: CASSQMLAGEETQYF. CDR3 in DNA: TGCGCCAGCAGCCAAATGCTAGCGGGGGAAGAGACCCAGTACTTC.

The sample holds many counts of this clonotype. The rearrangement links TRBV12-3 or TRBV12-4 to TRBJ2-7; D may correspond to TRBD1 or TRBD2 (5 bases each). The CDR3 is 14 residues long. V lost 5 bases, J lost 6 bases, and 17 bases lay in between. CDR3 sequence reads: CASSPPGPLSEQYV. The CDR3 coding sequence is TGTGCCAGCAGTCCTCCGGGACCCCTGTCCGAGCAGTACGTC.

This clonotype was counted at least ten times. V gene TRBV6-2 or TRBV6-3 combines with J gene TRBJ2-7; D is possibly TRBD1 or TRBD2 (5 bases each). V lost 5 bases, J lost 6 bases, and 20 bases lay in between. Germline V gives CDR1 MNHEY, CDR2 SVGEGT. CDR3 size: 15 residues. The CDR3 bases are TGTGCCAGCAGTGACATCCAGGGTTCTGGGAGCGAGCAGTACGTC. This sequence encodes CASSDIQGSGSEQYV.

This clonotype was counted at least ten times. V gene TRBV6-2 or TRBV6-3 combines with J gene TRBJ1-1; D remains ambiguous. CDR1 MNHEY and CDR2 SVGEGT come from the germline V gene. V was trimmed by 7 bases and J by 2 bases, leaving 14 bases between them. CDR3 length: 14 residues. The CDR3 sequence is CASINNEVNTEAFF. The CDR3 coding sequence is TGTGCCAGCATAAATAATGAGGTCAACACTGAAGCTTTCTTT.

This clonotype was recorded at least ten times. The chain joins TRBV11-2 to TRBJ2-3; 10 bases are a match to TRBD1. The V and J ends lost 5 bases and 4 bases, in that order; junction bases with no gene match: 3. This CDR3 is 14 amino acids long. CDR1 SGHAT and CDR2 FQNNGV come from the germline V gene. The CDR3 here is CASSRGQGADTQYF. In DNA, the CDR3 is TGTGCCAGCAGCCGAGGACAGGGGGCAGATACGCAGTATTTT.

In this sample, this clonotype turned up many times. This rearrangement joins TRBV5-1 to TRBJ2-7; TRBD1 aligns across 7 bases. Per germline, CDR1 SGHRS and CDR2 YFSETQ. Trimming removed 2 bases from V and 3 bases from J; junction bases left unmatched: 2. This CDR3 comprises 13 residues. CDR3: CASSFGQDYEQYF. The CDR3 DNA sequence: TGCGCCAGCAGCTTCGGACAGGACTACGAGCAGTACTTC.

This clonotype was recorded many times. The chain joins TRBV12-3 or TRBV12-4 to TRBJ2-5; possible D gene TRBD1, 5 bases. The CDR3 is 12 residues long. Trimming cost V 5 bases and J 7 bases, with 11 bases left between them. The DNA of the CDR3 is TGTGCCAGCAGTACAGGCGAGGCGACCCAGTACTTC. Amino acid sequence: CASSTGEATQYF.

This clonotype was detected many times. V gene TRBV10-3 combines with J gene TRBJ1-2, with D perhaps TRBD1 (6 bases). The CDR3 is 16 amino acids. V was trimmed by 0 bases and J by 3 bases, leaving 14 bases between them. Germline values: CDR1 ENHRY, CDR2 SYGVKD. CDR3 sequence reads: CAISESVQGLYYGYTF. For the CDR3, the DNA is TGTGCCATCAGTGAGTCGGTACAGGGTTTATACTATGGCTACACCTTC.

This clonotype has at least ten counts. This chain uses TRBV27 with TRBJ2-3, with D maybe TRBD1 (5 bases). The germline V gene has CDR1 MNHEY and CDR2 SMNVEV (reference sequence). CDR3 length: 14 residues. V lost 6 bases and J lost 6, with 16 bases in between. The CDR3 DNA reads TGTGCCAGCAGCTACTTCGACAGCCTGGATACGCAGTATTTT. Protein: CASSYFDSLDTQYF.

This clonotype was observed many times. The chain is built from TRBV29-1 and TRBJ2-3, with 9 bases aligning to TRBD1. V was clipped by 3 bases and J by 5 bases; unmatched bases: 9. The germline gives CDR1 SQVTM, CDR2 ANQGSEA. The CDR3 is made up of 15 amino acids. The DNA for the CDR3 is TGCAGCGTTGATGCGGACAGGGGAAGTGAAGATACGCAGTATTTT. It encodes CSVDADRGSEDTQYF.

This clonotype was detected ten times or more. The rearrangement uses TRBV12-3 or TRBV12-4 and TRBJ1-2; D remains ambiguous. The CDR3 extends over 14 amino acids. The V end was cut by 4 bases, the J end by 0 bases, with 9 bases between. Here the CDR3 reads CASSWTDANYGYTF. For the CDR3, the DNA is TGTGCCAGCAGTTGGACGGACGCTAACTATGGCTACACCTTC.

This clonotype appeared many times. V and J are TRBV4-2 and TRBJ1-1; no clear D. CDR1 is LGHNA, CDR2 YNFKEQ, per germline. The CDR3 is 15 amino acids. V was shortened by 1 base and J by 0 bases, with 9 bases between the two germline ends. CDR3 DNA: TGTGCCAGCAGCCAAGCCATAGCCCTGAACACTGAAGCTTTCTTT. Its translation: CASSQAIALNTEAFF.

This clonotype was detected ten times or more. The chain recombines TRBV5-1 with TRBJ2-5, with 9 bases aligning to TRBD2. In germline, CDR1 is SGHRS, CDR2 YFSETQ. The ends lost 4 bases at V and 2 bases at J; junction bases unmatched: 9. The CDR3 spans 16 residues. The CDR3 coding sequence is TGCGCCAGCAGCCCCTCGACTAGCGGCGTACAAGAGACCCAGTACTTC. Its translation is CASSPSTSGVQETQYF. The entire variable domain, with the rest obtained from reference TRBV5-1 and TRBJ2-5, is as follows: KAGVTQTPRYLIKTRGQQVTLSCSPISGHRSVSWYQQTPGQGLQFLFEYFSETQRNKGNFPGRFSGRQFSNSRSEMNVSTLELGDSALYLCASSPSTSGVQETQYFGPGTRLLVL.

This clonotype showed up many times. The chain combines TRBV15 with TRBJ1-1, with D possibly TRBD1 on 6 matching bases. The CDR3 is 11 amino acids. V shed 6 bases and J shed 8 bases, with 10 bases lying between them. The germline gives CDR1 LNHNV, CDR2 YYDKDF (reference sequence). CDR3 nucleotides: TGTGCCACCAGGAGGGGGGGAGAAGCTTTCTTT. Its translation is CATRRGGEAFF. The full variable domain, completed using reference TRBV15 and TRBJ1-1, is DAMVIQNPRYQVTQFGKPVTLSCSQTLNHNVMYWYQQKSSQAPKLLFHYYDKDFNNEADTPDNFQSRRPNTSFCFLDIRSPGLGDTAMYLCATRRGGEAFFGQGTRLTVV.

This clonotype was seen repeatedly, ten times or more. The chain carries TRBV6-5 and TRBJ1-5, with unresolved D. V lost 0 bases and J 7 bases, leaving 10 bases between the germline ends. This CDR3 spans 14 amino acids. In germline, CDR1 is MNHEY, CDR2 SVGAGI. In nucleotides, the CDR3 is TGTGCCAGCAGTTACTCGAAATGGGGACAGCCCCAGCATTTT. Translated, it gives CASSYSKWGQPQHF.

This clonotype was observed at least ten times. This chain joins TRBV6-5 and TRBJ2-3, with 7 positions matching TRBD2. The V gene end was trimmed by 2 bases and the J gene end by 0 bases; junction bases not matched to a gene: 2. Germline CDR1 reads MNHEY; CDR2 reads SVGAGI. CDR3 length: 15 amino acids. The CDR3 sequence: CASSYGGGSTDTQYF. CDR3 bases: TGTGCCAGCAGTTACGGCGGGGGAAGCACAGATACGCAGTATTTT.

Ten or more counts support this clonotype. The CDR3 nucleotides read TGTGCCAGCAGTACAGGGGACGAGCAGTACGTC. Its translation: CASSTGDEQYV. V is TRBV2 and J is TRBJ2-7, with 7 nucleotides matching TRBD1. V lost 5 bases to trimming and J lost 5 bases; unmatched junction nucleotides: 0. Germline CDR1 is SNHLY and CDR2 is FYNNEI. The CDR3 sequence is 11 residues long.

This clonotype was seen more than once but under ten times. This chain joins TRBV7-9 and TRBJ1-1, with 12 nucleotides matching TRBD1. This CDR3 is 14 amino acids long. Germline V gene sequence: CDR1 SEHNR, CDR2 FQNEAQ (reference sequence). Losses at the gene ends were 4 bases for V and 6 bases for J; bases not matched to a gene: 3. DNA for the CDR3: TGTGCCAGCAGCTCGGGACAGGGGGCCTCTGAAGCTTTCTTT. Amino acids: CASSSGQGASEAFF. The whole variable domain, remainder taken from reference TRBV7-9 and TRBJ1-1, is DTGVSQNPRHKITKRGQNVTFRCDPISEHNRLYWYRQTLGQGPEFLTYFQNEAQLEKSRLLSDRFSAERPKGSFSTLEIQRTEQGDSAMYLCASSSGQGASEAFFGQGTRLTVV.